The 25 T cell receptor beta chains reported below all come from one sample, sequenced in a study of PD-1 blockade in classical Hodgkin lymphoma (dated by TCRdb to the early 2020s). Taken with the paper, the label for time point translates to: cycle 4 day 1 (C4D1), after more than 5 weeks of nivolumab. Relapse after autologous stem cell transplantation had occurred in all trial patients, and cohorts A, B and C were distinguished by prior brentuximab vedotin exposure. Libraries were made using the immunoSEQ multiplex PCR assay. Here the immuneACCESS table is served through TCRdb, limited to in-frame sequences with V and J called. Missing clones are a known gap in these copies; in checked studies unresolved V genes cover under half, and the rest lacks a known reason. This sample is represented by approximately 90,000 clones; 75% to 85% of them were singletons. Of the sample, approximately 17% falls within the top ten clones.

The sequences come from peripheral blood mononuclear cells (PBMCs), collected before the fourth cycle of nivolumab. The source is a human donor with classical Hodgkin lymphoma.

This clone was observed a handful of times. This chain uses TRBV5-1 with TRBJ2-5; 11 bases are a match to TRBD2. This CDR3 is built from 15 residues. Trimming took 1 base from V and 5 from J; bases not matched to a gene: 4. CDR1 SGHRS and CDR2 YFSETQ come from the germline V gene. For the CDR3, the DNA is TGCGCCAGCAGCTTGACTAGCGGGAGAGGGGAGACCCAGTACTTC. It encodes CASSLTSGRGETQYF. Together with reference TRBV5-1 and TRBJ2-5, the CDR3 gives the full variable domain: KAGVTQTPRYLIKTRGQQVTLSCSPISGHRSVSWYQQTPGQGLQFLFEYFSETQRNKGNFPGRFSGRQFSNSRSEMNVSTLELGDSALYLCASSLTSGRGETQYFGPGTRLLVL.

V gene TRBV6-1 combines with J gene TRBJ1-1; D gene unclear. The CDR3 is 13 amino acids. Trimming took off 6 bases at V and 1 base at J, with 9 bases between the two ends. The germline CDR1 and CDR2 sequences are MNHNS and SASEGT. CDR3 nucleotides: TGTGCCAGCAGAGCACAGCAGAACACTGAAGCTTTCTTT. Its translation is CASRAQQNTEAFF.

The chain is built from TRBV2 and TRBJ1-4, with D maybe TRBD1 (6 bases). V lost 4 bases and J lost 3, with 9 bases in between. This CDR3 region has 14 residues. Germline V gene sequence: CDR1 SNHLY, CDR2 FYNNEI. CDR3 residues: CASSAGVANEKLFF. Written as DNA, the CDR3 is TGTGCCAGCAGTGCAGGGGTTGCTAATGAAAAACTGTTTTTT.

This clone was seen once. The chain is built from TRBV6-6 and TRBJ2-7, with 7 positions matching TRBD1. After removal of 7 bases from V and 2 bases from J, the junction contained 5 bases not matched to a gene. The germline CDR1 and CDR2 sequences are MNHNY and SVGAGI (reference sequence). This CDR3 is built from 13 residues. The CDR3 nucleotides read TGTGCCAGCAAAGGGGGCTCTGCCTACGAGCAGTACTTC. Protein product: CASKGGSAYEQYF.

The chain recombines TRBV5-4 with TRBJ2-6; possibly TRBD1 for D (5 bases). Deletions cut 10 bases from V and 0 bases from J, with 17 bases between. The CDR3 has 16 amino acids. Germline lookup yields CDR1 SGHNT and CDR2 YYREEE (reference sequence). The CDR3 bases are TGTGCCGTACCGACAGTGACCTACTCTGGGGCCAACGTCCTGACTTTC. Its protein product is CAVPTVTYSGANVLTF.

The J gene is TRBJ1-1, the V gene TRBV6-5; 7 positions match TRBD1. V was clipped by 6 bases and J by 4 bases; unmatched bases: 2. CDR1 MNHEY and CDR2 SVGAGI come from the germline V gene. This CDR3 contains 12 residues. CDR3 DNA sequence: TGTGCCAGCAGCCCAGGGGGCACTGAAGCTTTCTTT. This gives the protein CASSPGGTEAFF.

This rearrangement joins TRBV11-2 to TRBJ1-5; tentatively, D is TRBD1 (6 bases). The CDR3 runs to 14 residues. In germline, CDR1 is SGHAT, CDR2 FQNNGV. The V gene lost 0 bases and the J gene lost 9 bases, with 12 bases spanning the gap. For the CDR3, the DNA is TGTGCCAGCAGCTTAGATGGGGGGCTTTGGCCCCAGCATTTT. Translation: CASSLDGGLWPQHF.

The table lists this clone with a count of one. V gene TRBV18 combines with J gene TRBJ1-3, with D unresolved. Germline lookup yields CDR1 KGHSH and CDR2 LQKENI. The CDR3 has 16 amino acids. Trimming left V 2 bases short and J 4 bases short, with 15 bases between. The CDR3 loop is CASSPTGPTAGNTIYF. The CDR3 DNA reads TGTGCCAGCTCACCAACCGGGCCAACCGCCGGAAACACCATATATTTT.

The chain is built from TRBV6-1 and TRBJ1-1, with D unclear. The CDR3 length is 16 residues. Germline V gives CDR1 MNHNS, CDR2 SASEGT. Trimming took off 2 bases at V and 10 bases at J, with 23 bases between the two ends. The DNA of the CDR3 is TGTGCCAGCAGTGAAATAAGAGGACCAATCACTTTCGGAGCTTTCTTT. Its translation is CASSEIRGPITFGAFF.

The V gene is TRBV7-8, the J gene TRBJ2-2; D is ambiguous. V gave up 0 bases and J gave up 1 base, with 6 bases separating them. This CDR3 region has 15 residues. Germline V gene sequence: CDR1 SGHVS, CDR2 FQNEAQ. CDR3 loop: CASSLASLNTGELFF. CDR3 nucleotides: TGTGCCAGCAGCTTAGCTAGCCTGAACACCGGGGAGCTGTTTTTT.

This sequence joins TRBV5-1 and TRBJ2-7; TRBD1 matches 7 bases. From germline, CDR1 is SGHRS and CDR2 YFSETQ. Trimming took 1 base from V and 6 from J; bases not matched to a gene: 13. The CDR3 runs 16 residues. Here the CDR3 reads CASSLSGRQGDGEQYF. The CDR3 coding sequence is TGCGCCAGCAGCTTGTCAGGTAGACAGGGCGACGGCGAGCAGTACTTC.

This clone appeared a few times. V usage is TRBV6-5 and J usage is TRBJ1-1; D might be TRBD1 (6 bases). V was clipped by 6 bases and J by 6 bases, with 14 bases between them. Germline CDR1 is MNHEY and CDR2 is SVGAGI. The CDR3 extends over 13 amino acids. The CDR3 DNA reads TGTGCCAGCAGGGCCCAGGGGTGGGCTGAAGCTTTCTTT. It specifies CASRAQGWAEAFF.

This clone was picked up one time. The chain combines TRBV5-4 with TRBJ2-6; D ambiguous. The CDR3 has 15 amino acids. CDR1 is SGHNT, CDR2 YYREEE, per germline (reference sequence). Trimming took off 4 bases at V and 4 bases at J, with 12 bases between the two ends. The CDR3 protein is CASSPPWGGANVLTF. As DNA, the CDR3 is TGTGCCAGCAGCCCCCCTTGGGGAGGGGCCAACGTCCTGACTTTC.

The chain recombines TRBV9 with TRBJ2-7; 13 bases agree with TRBD2. The germline CDR1 and CDR2 sequences are SGDLS and YYNGEE. This CDR3 has 14 residues. Trimming removed 3 bases from V and 9 bases from J; junction bases left unmatched: 6. The CDR3 loop reads CASSAGLAGEWQYF. The CDR3 coding sequence is TGTGCCAGCAGCGCCGGACTAGCGGGAGAATGGCAGTACTTC.

V and J are TRBV5-1 and TRBJ1-1; a possible D gene is TRBD1 (5 bases). Trimming took 7 bases from V and 1 from J, leaving 14 bases between them. The CDR3 loop spans 14 amino acids. From germline, CDR1 is SGHRS and CDR2 YFSETQ. For the CDR3, the DNA is TGCGCCAGCGACGAGGGACTTCGGAACACTGAAGCTTTCTTT. It is translated as CASDEGLRNTEAFF.

The table lists this clone with a few counts. The identical CDR3 is also encoded by other nucleotide sequences in the sample. This chain connects TRBV30 to TRBJ2-7; the D is unclear. CDR3 length: 12 residues. V shed 0 bases and J shed 4 bases, with 7 bases lying between them. Germline CDR1 and CDR2: GTSNPN and SVGIG (reference sequence). In DNA, the CDR3 is TGTGCCTGGAGTGTTGGTGGTTACGAGCAGTACTTC. Its translation: CAWSVGGYEQYF. Based on the CDR3 plus reference TRBV30 and TRBJ2-7, the full variable domain is SQTIHQWPATLVQPVGSPLSLECTVEGTSNPNLYWYRQAAGRGLQLLFYSVGIGQISSEVPQNLSASRPQDRQFILSSKKLLLSDSGFYLCAWSVGGYEQYFGPGTRLTVT.

The chain couples TRBV5-1 to TRBJ2-5; D gene ambiguous. V was trimmed by 1 base and J by 5 bases, leaving 9 bases between them. Germline CDR1 is SGHRS and CDR2 is YFSETQ. The length of the CDR3 is 13 residues. DNA for the CDR3: TGCGCCAGCAGCTTGATCGGTGCGGAGACCCAGTACTTC. It is translated as CASSLIGAETQYF.

The chain carries TRBV5-4 and TRBJ1-2; 7 bases are shared with TRBD1. Germline V lookup: CDR1 SGHNT, CDR2 YYREEE (reference sequence). Trimming took 4 bases from V and 3 from J; bases not matched to a gene: 9. The CDR3 consists of 15 residues. CDR3 bases: TGTGCCAGCAGCGCAGGGACAGCGGGCGACTATGGCTACACCTTC. This codes for CASSAGTAGDYGYTF.

This clone has just one count. The CDR3 is CASSDTGGTEAFF. CDR3 nucleotide sequence: TGTGCCAGCAGCGATACAGGGGGCACTGAAGCTTTCTTT. The rearrangement joins TRBV9 to TRBJ1-1, with 8 bases that match TRBD1. The CDR3 is 13 residues long. CDR1 SGDLS and CDR2 YYNGEE come from the germline V gene. Losses at the gene ends were 3 bases for V and 4 bases for J; bases not matched to a gene: 2.

The V and J genes are TRBV5-1 and TRBJ2-7; 7 positions match TRBD1. Germline lookup yields CDR1 SGHRS and CDR2 YFSETQ. V lost 4 bases to trimming and J lost 2 bases; unmatched junction nucleotides: 3. There are 13 residues in the CDR3. The CDR3 loop reads CASSPGTAYEQYF. DNA for the CDR3: TGCGCCAGCAGCCCAGGGACAGCCTACGAGCAGTACTTC.

The CDR3 loop reads CASSESGINNEQFF. CDR3 bases: TGCGCCAGCAGTGAGTCGGGGATCAACAATGAGCAGTTCTTC. The chain carries TRBV10-2 and TRBJ2-1; D gene unclear. V lost 0 bases and J 5 bases, leaving 8 bases between the germline ends. CDR1 is WSHSY and CDR2 is SAAADI in the germline V gene. The CDR3 has 14 amino acids.

A single count supports this clone. J is TRBJ1-3 and V is TRBV7-9; D unclear. V lost 3 bases and J lost 3, with 9 bases in between. The CDR3 covers 14 residues. Germline CDR1 is SEHNR and CDR2 is FQNEAQ (reference sequence). Written as DNA, the CDR3 is TGTGCCAGCAGCTTTGCGGGAGGTGGAAACACCATATATTTT. Protein sequence: CASSFAGGGNTIYF. Full variable domain (remainder filled in from reference TRBV7-9 and TRBJ1-3): DTGVSQNPRHKITKRGQNVTFRCDPISEHNRLYWYRQTLGQGPEFLTYFQNEAQLEKSRLLSDRFSAERPKGSFSTLEIQRTEQGDSAMYLCASSFAGGGNTIYFGEGSWLTVV.

The chain employs TRBV11-2 and TRBJ2-3; unclear D gene. The V end lost 1 base, the J end lost 4 bases, and 3 bases lay between the germline ends. Germline CDR1 reads SGHAT; CDR2 reads FQNNGV. CDR3 length: 12 residues. In DNA, the CDR3 is TGTGCCAGCAGCTTAGGGTCAGATACGCAGTATTTT. Its translation: CASSLGSDTQYF.

V is TRBV30 and J is TRBJ2-7; TRBD2 matches 11 bases. Losses at the gene ends were 3 bases for V and 3 bases for J; bases not matched to a gene: 4. From germline, CDR1 is GTSNPN and CDR2 SVGIG (reference sequence). The CDR3 is 14 residues long. As DNA, the CDR3 is TGTGCCTGGAGCCTGACTAGCGGGAACTACGAGCAGTACTTC. It translates to CAWSLTSGNYEQYF.

This clone was detected a few times. This chain joins TRBV19 and TRBJ1-5; D uncertain. From germline, CDR1 is LNHDA and CDR2 SQIVND (reference sequence). Trimming cost V 4 bases and J 7 bases, with 11 bases left between them. The CDR3 runs to 13 residues. The CDR3 loop reads CASSRSGGQPQHF. In DNA, the CDR3 is TGTGCCAGTAGTAGGAGTGGCGGACAGCCCCAGCATTTT.